The clone carrying this T cell receptor (beta chain) was counted at least ten times. Its antigen is undetermined. TCRdb independently ran MiXCR on the 5' RACE reads; one entry per CDR3 protein. This sample has about 340,000 distinct CDR3 sequences; under 15% occur once, and the top ten carry 3.2%. Germline CDR1 and CDR2: SGHTA and FQGTGA. The CDR3 runs 13 residues. Deletions cut 2 bases from V and 2 bases from J, with 5 bases between. This sample was taken from a study of T cells after yellow fever vaccination. Study-wide findings and caveats: Clones that expanded after primary vaccination mostly reappeared after the booster (around 96% CD4, 75% to 90% CD8). A weaker secondary response peaked on day 5, the primary on day 15.

The chain employs TRBV7-3 and TRBJ2-3; D not resolved. The source material was CD4+ T cells sorted from PBMCs, sampled 15 days after the yellow fever booster vaccination. This receptor was taken from a man aged 18 to 35 who received the YFV17D yellow fever vaccine. For the CDR3, the DNA is TGTGCCAGCAGCTTATACTACACAGATACGCAGTATTTT. Its translation: CASSLYYTDTQYF. The entire variable domain, with the rest obtained from reference TRBV7-3 and TRBJ2-3, is as follows: GAGVSQTPSNKVTEKGKYVELRCDPISGHTALYWYRQSLGQGPEFLIYFQGTGAADDSGLPNDRFFAVRPEGSVSTLKIQRTERGDSAVYLCASSLYYTDTQYFGPGTRLTVL.